This T cell receptor (beta chain) was obtained from a study of shared clonotypes between healthy human individuals. Study as a whole: With ages of 18 to 49, the donors were two women and a few men.

General observations from the study: Clonotype sharing levels among donors were expected to vary with sequencing depth. Approximately 5.1% was the fraction of naive CD4 clonotypes found shared across several donors.

With regard to this clone: Its antigen is not known.

V lost 5 bases to trimming and J lost 1 base, with 8 bases between them. Germline V lookup: CDR1 MDHEN, CDR2 SYDVKM. The CDR3 extends over 13 amino acids. Original analysis: Sequence data from immunoSEQ were junction-only and lacked quality scores; consequently, filtering differed. Measured with immunoSEQ multiplex PCR; TCRdb has only the in-frame clones, and not every one. Clonal size and the V and J genes are those of that table, whereas D and trimming came from the DNA. The table has 640,000 or so clones, less than 80% seen once. V and J are TRBV28 and TRBJ1-1, with D unclear. What was sequenced was memory CD4+ T cells sorted from blood. Subset described: CD45RA-negative fraction. The receptor was isolated from a woman between 25 and 40 years old in good health. CDR3 in DNA: TGTGCCAGCAGTACGGTGAGGAACACTGAAGCTTTCTTT. Amino acids: CASSTVRNTEAFF.